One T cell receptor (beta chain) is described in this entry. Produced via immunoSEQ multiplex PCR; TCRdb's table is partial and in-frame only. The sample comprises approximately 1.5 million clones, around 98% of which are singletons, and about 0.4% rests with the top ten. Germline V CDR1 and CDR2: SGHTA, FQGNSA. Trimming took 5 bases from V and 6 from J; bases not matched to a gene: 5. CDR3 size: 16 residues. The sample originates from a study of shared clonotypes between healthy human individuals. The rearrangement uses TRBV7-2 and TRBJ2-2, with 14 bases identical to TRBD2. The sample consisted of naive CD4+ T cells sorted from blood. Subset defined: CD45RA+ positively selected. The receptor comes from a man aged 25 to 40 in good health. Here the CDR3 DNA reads TGTGCCAGCAGCCCCCGGACTAGCGGGAGGTCCGGGGAGCTGTTTTTT. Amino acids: CASSPRTSGRSGELFF.